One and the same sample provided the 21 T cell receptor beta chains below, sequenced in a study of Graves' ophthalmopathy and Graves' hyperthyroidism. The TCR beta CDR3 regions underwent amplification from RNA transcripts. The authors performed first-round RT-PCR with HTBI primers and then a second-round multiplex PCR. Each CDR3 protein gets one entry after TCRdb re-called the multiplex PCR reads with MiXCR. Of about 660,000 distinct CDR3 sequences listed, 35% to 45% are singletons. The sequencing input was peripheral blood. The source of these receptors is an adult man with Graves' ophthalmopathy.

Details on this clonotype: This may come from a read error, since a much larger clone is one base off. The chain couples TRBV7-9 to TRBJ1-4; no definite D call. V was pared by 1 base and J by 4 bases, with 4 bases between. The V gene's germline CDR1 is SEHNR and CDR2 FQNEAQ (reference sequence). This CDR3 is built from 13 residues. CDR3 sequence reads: CASSLGVNEKLFF. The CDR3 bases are TGTGCCAGCAGCTTAGGGGTTAATGAAAAACTGTTTTTT.

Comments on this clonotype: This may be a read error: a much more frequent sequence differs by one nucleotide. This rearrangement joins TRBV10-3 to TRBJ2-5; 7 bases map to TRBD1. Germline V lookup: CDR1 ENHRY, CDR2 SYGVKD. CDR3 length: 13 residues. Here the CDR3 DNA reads TGTGTCAGCGTCACAGGGGTCAAAGAGACCCAGTACTTC. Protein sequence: CVSVTGVKETQYF.

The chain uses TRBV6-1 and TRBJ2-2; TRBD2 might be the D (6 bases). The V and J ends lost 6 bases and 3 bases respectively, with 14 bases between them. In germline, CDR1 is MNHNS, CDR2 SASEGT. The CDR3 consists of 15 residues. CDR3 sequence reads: CASSPGTPDTGELFF. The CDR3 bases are TGTGCCAGCAGCCCCGGGACTCCGGACACCGGGGAGCTGTTTTTT.

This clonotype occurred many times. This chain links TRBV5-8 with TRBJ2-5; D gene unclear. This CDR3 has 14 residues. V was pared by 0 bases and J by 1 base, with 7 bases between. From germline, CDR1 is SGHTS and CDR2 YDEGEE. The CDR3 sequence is CASSLVGSQETQYF. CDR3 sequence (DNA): TGTGCCAGCAGCTTGGTGGGCAGCCAAGAGACCCAGTACTTC.

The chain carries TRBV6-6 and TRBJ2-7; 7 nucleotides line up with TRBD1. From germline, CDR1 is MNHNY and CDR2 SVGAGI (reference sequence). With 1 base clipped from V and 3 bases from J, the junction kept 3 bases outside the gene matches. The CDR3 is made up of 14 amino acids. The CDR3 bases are TGTGCCAGCAGTTACTTACAGGGGCTCTACGAGCAGTACTTC. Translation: CASSYLQGLYEQYF.

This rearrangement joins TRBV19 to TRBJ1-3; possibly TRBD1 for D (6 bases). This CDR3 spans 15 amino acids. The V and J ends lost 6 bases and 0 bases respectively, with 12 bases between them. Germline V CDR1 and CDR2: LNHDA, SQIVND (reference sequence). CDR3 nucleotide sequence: TGTGCCAGTAGACTCCGGGACACCTCTGGAAACACCATATATTTT. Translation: CASRLRDTSGNTIYF.

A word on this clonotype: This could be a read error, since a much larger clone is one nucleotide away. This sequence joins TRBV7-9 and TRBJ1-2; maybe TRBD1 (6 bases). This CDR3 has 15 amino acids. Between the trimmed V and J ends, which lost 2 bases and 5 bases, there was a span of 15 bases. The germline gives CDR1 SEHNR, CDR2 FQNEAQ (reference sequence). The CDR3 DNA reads TGTGCCAGCAGCTTATACAGGGTTGCCACGTATGGCTACACCTTC. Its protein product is CASSLYRVATYGYTF.

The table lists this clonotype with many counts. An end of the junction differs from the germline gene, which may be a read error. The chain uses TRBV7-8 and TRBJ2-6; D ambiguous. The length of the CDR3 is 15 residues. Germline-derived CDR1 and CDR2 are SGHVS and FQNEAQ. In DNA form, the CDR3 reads TGCGCCAGCAGCTTGGACGGCTCTGGGGCCAACGTCCTGACTTTC. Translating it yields CASSLDGSGANVLTF.

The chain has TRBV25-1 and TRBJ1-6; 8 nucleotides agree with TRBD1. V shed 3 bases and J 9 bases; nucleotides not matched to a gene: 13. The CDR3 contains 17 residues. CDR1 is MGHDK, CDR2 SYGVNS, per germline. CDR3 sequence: CASSERRQTGVFSPLHF. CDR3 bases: TGTGCCAGCAGTGAGAGGCGTCAGACAGGGGTCTTTTCACCCCTCCACTTT.

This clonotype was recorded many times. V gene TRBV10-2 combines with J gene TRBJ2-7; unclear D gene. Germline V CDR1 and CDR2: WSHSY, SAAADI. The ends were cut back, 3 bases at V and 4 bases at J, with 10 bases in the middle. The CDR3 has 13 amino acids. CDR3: CASSDRPTYEQYF. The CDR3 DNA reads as TGCGCCAGCAGTGATCGGCCTACATACGAGCAGTACTTC.

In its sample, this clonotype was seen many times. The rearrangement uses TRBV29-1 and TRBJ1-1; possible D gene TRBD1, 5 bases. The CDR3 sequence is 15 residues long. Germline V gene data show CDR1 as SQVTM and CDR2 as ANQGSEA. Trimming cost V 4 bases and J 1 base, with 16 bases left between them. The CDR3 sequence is CSVVGISGGNTEAFF. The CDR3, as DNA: TGCAGCGTTGTTGGTATTTCTGGGGGGAACACTGAAGCTTTCTTT.

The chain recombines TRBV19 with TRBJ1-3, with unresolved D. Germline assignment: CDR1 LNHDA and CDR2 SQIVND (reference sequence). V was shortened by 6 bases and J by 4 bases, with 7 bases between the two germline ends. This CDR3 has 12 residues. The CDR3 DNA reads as TGTGCCAGTAGGATGGACGGAAACACCATATATTTT. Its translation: CASRMDGNTIYF.

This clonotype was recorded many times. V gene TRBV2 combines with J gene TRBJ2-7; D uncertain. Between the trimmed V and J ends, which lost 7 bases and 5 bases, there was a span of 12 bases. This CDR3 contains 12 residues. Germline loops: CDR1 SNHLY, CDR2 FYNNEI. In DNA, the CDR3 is TGTGCCAGCATTGCCAGGATCAACGAGCAGTACTTC. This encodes CASIARINEQYF.

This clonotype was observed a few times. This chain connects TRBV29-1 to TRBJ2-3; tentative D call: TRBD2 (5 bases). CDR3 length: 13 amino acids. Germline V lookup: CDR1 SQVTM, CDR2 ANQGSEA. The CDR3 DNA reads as TGCACCTTACTAGGTGGGCTAGCAGATACGCAGTATTTT. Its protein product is CTLLGGLADTQYF.

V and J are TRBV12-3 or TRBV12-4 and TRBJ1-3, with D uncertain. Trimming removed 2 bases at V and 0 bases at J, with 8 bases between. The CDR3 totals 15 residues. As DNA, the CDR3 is TGTGCCAGCAGTTTACAACGGAGCTCTGGAAACACCATATATTTT. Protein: CASSLQRSSGNTIYF.

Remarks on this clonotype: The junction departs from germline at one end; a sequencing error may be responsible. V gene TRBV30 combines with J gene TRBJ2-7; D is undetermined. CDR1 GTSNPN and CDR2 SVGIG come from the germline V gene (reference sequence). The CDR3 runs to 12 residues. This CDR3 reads CAWSVQMDQLDF. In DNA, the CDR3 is TGTGCCTGGAGTGTACAGATGGATCAGTTGGACTTC.

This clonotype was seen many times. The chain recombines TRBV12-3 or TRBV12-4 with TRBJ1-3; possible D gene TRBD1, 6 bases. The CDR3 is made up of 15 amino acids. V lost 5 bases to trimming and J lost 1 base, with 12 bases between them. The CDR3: CASSPVGGSGNTIYF. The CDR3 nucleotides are TGTGCCAGCAGTCCCGTAGGGGGGTCTGGAAACACCATATATTTT.

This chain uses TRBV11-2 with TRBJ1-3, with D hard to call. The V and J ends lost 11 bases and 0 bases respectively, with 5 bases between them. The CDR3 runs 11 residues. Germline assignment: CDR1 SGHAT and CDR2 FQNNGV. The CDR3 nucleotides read TGTGCCTGGGCCTCTGGAAACACCATATATTTT. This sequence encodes CAWASGNTIYF.

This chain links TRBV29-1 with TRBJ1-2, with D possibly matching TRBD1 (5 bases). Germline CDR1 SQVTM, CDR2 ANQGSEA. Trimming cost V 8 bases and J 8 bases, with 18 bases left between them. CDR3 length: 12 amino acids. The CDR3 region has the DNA TGCAGCTTGTCGGGGCAGGGTCGAGGCTACACCTTC. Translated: CSLSGQGRGYTF.

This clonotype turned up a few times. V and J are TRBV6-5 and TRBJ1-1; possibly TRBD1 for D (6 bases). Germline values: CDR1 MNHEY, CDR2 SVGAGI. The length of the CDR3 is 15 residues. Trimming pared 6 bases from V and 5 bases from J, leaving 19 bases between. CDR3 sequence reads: CASSFLGGEKTEAFF. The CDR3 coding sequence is TGTGCCAGCAGCTTCCTGGGGGGCGAGAAAACTGAAGCTTTCTTT.

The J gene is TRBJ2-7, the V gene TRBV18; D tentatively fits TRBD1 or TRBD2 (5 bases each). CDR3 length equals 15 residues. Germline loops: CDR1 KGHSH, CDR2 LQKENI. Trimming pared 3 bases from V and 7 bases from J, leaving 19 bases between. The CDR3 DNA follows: TGTGCCAGCTCACCCATTAGGGACCCCCGGACGGAGCAGTACTTC. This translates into CASSPIRDPRTEQYF.